The 30 T cell receptor beta chains given below trace back to one sample, sequenced in a study of Graves' ophthalmopathy and Graves' hyperthyroidism. Amplification from RNA transcripts yielded the TCR beta CDR3 regions. HTBI primers were employed in first-round RT-PCR, then a second-round multiplex PCR followed. TCRdb reprocessed the multiplex PCR reads with MiXCR, giving one entry per CDR3 protein. Of approximately 540,000 distinct CDR3 sequences listed, approximately 37% are singletons. The source material was peripheral blood or thyroid tissue (not recorded which). The source is an adult man with Graves' hyperthyroidism.

The table lists this clonotype with a few counts. Germline is not matched at one junction end, which may reflect a read error. The chain has TRBV10-3 and TRBJ2-7; 9 bases line up with TRBD1. CDR1 is ENHRY and CDR2 is SYGVKD in the germline V gene. The CDR3 contains 15 residues. CDR3 DNA: TGTGCCAGCAGTCCCTCGGACAGGGGAGGCGACGAGCAGTACTTC. Encoded protein: CASSPSDRGGDEQYF.

V usage is TRBV29-1 and J usage is TRBJ2-3; TRBD2 matches 8 bases. Unmatched junction bases numbered 2, after V lost 4 bases and J lost 5 bases. The CDR3 is made up of 12 amino acids. The germline V gene has CDR1 SQVTM and CDR2 ANQGSEA. CDR3 sequence (DNA): TGCAGCGTTGTCAGCGGGGGAGATACGCAGTATTTT. Translation gives CSVVSGGDTQYF.

This clonotype was recorded a few times. Here the CDR3 reads CASSVGGGNEQFF. In DNA form, the CDR3 reads TGTGCCAGCAGCGTCGGGGGGGGGAATGAGCAGTTCTTC. This chain uses TRBV7-2 with TRBJ2-7; 8 positions agree with TRBD2. The J call is uncertain, as TRBJ2-1 better fits the DNA end. Germline V gene sequence: CDR1 SGHTA, CDR2 FQGNSA. The CDR3 loop spans 13 amino acids.

The chain combines TRBV7-3 with TRBJ2-1; 10 bases agree with TRBD1. After removal of 2 bases from V and 9 bases from J, the junction contained 7 bases not matched to a gene. Germline CDR1 reads SGHTA; CDR2 reads FQGTGA. This CDR3 has 15 residues. CDR3: CASSLDRDRGGEQFF. The CDR3 nucleotides are TGTGCCAGCAGCTTAGACCGGGACAGGGGAGGTGAGCAGTTCTTC.

This clonotype was counted ten times or more. This chain links TRBV5-1 with TRBJ2-7; TRBD1 matches at 8 bases. The junction had 4 bases not matched to a gene; V was cut back by 0 bases and J by 5 bases. CDR3 length: 14 residues. Per germline, CDR1 SGHRS and CDR2 YFSETQ. The CDR3 protein is CASSLAGQGNEQYF. DNA for the CDR3: TGCGCCAGCAGCTTGGCCGGACAGGGAAACGAGCAGTACTTC. Full variable domain (missing parts from reference TRBV5-1 and TRBJ2-7): KAGVTQTPRYLIKTRGQQVTLSCSPISGHRSVSWYQQTPGQGLQFLFEYFSETQRNKGNFPGRFSGRQFSNSRSEMNVSTLELGDSALYLCASSLAGQGNEQYFGPGTRLTVT.

This clonotype was picked up many times. The rearrangement uses TRBV7-8 and TRBJ2-7; 7 bases agree with TRBD1. With 5 bases clipped from V and 0 bases from J, the junction kept 10 bases outside the gene matches. The CDR3 is 16 residues long. Per the germline V gene, CDR1 is SGHVS and CDR2 is FQNEAQ. CDR3 in DNA: TGTGCCAGCAGCCAAGACAGGGTTAGTAGCTCCTACGAGCAGTACTTC. This codes for CASSQDRVSSSYEQYF. Looking up the rest from reference TRBV7-8 and TRBJ2-7 gives the full variable domain: GAGVSQSPRYKVAKRGQDVALRCDPISGHVSLFWYQQALGQGPEFLTYFQNEAQLDKSGLPSDRFFAERPEGSVSTLKIQRTQQEDSAVYLCASSQDRVSSSYEQYFGPGTRLTVT.

This clonotype was counted many times. The chain uses TRBV19 and TRBJ1-5; D unresolved. Trimming stripped 3 bases from V and 7 bases from J, with 10 bases between. This CDR3 comprises 13 residues. Germline V lookup: CDR1 LNHDA, CDR2 SQIVND (reference sequence). CDR3 sequence reads: CASSMAAGQPQHF. CDR3 bases: TGTGCCAGTAGTATGGCCGCTGGGCAGCCCCAGCATTTT.

This clonotype showed up many times. This sequence joins TRBV11-2 and TRBJ2-2, with D unresolved. Between the trimmed V and J ends, which lost 3 bases and 4 bases, there was a span of 6 bases. The germline gives CDR1 SGHAT, CDR2 FQNNGV. This CDR3 is built from 13 residues. In DNA, the CDR3 is TGTGCCAGCAGCTTGGATATCACCGGGGAGCTGTTTTTT. Its protein product is CASSLDITGELFF.

As regards this clonotype: A much larger clone lies a single base off, so this may be a read error. J is TRBJ2-5 and V is TRBV7-2; D may be TRBD1 or TRBD2 (6 bases each). The CDR3 loop spans 16 amino acids. Germline V gene sequence: CDR1 SGHTA, CDR2 FQGNSA. The V end was cut by 1 base, the J end by 7 bases, with 19 bases between. The CDR3 DNA follows: TGTGCCAGCAGCTTAGGGACGGTTCCCGAGGGGGGGACCCAGTACTTC. As protein: CASSLGTVPEGGTQYF.

This clonotype was detected ten times or more. The gene calls are TRBV10-3 and TRBJ1-4; tentatively, D is TRBD1 (6 bases). Looked up from germline, CDR1 is ENHRY and CDR2 is SYGVKD. V was trimmed by 4 bases and J by 6 bases, leaving 12 bases between them. There are 14 residues in the CDR3. CDR3 in amino acids: CAISANAGDEKLFF. CDR3 DNA: TGTGCCATCAGTGCCAACGCAGGGGATGAAAAACTGTTTTTT.

This clonotype was seen a few times. The chain uses TRBV20-1 and TRBJ2-3, with D uncertain. The germline V and J ends were trimmed by 6 bases and 11 bases, with 15 bases remaining between them. CDR1 DFQATT and CDR2 SNEGSKA come from the germline V gene (reference sequence). This CDR3 contains 11 residues. The CDR3 coding sequence is TGCAGTGCGAGCGACTCGAATGAGCAGTATTTT. It translates to CSASDSNEQYF.

Ten or more counts support this clonotype. The genes are TRBV7-8 and TRBJ1-1, with 7 bases matching TRBD1. Germline V lookup: CDR1 SGHVS, CDR2 FQNEAQ. V shed 4 bases and J 0 bases; nucleotides not matched to a gene: 5. The CDR3 has 15 residues. In nucleotides, the CDR3 is TGTGCCAGCAGCTCCCAGACAGGGCTGAACACTGAAGCTTTCTTT. Translation gives CASSSQTGLNTEAFF. The full variable domain, rest sourced from reference TRBV7-8 and TRBJ1-1, is GAGVSQSPRYKVAKRGQDVALRCDPISGHVSLFWYQQALGQGPEFLTYFQNEAQLDKSGLPSDRFFAERPEGSVSTLKIQRTQQEDSAVYLCASSSQTGLNTEAFFGQGTRLTVV.

This clonotype was observed a few times. The chain carries TRBV14 and TRBJ1-1; D is unclear. Between the trimmed V and J ends, which lost 1 base and 1 base, there was a span of 7 bases. The V gene's germline CDR1 is SGHDN and CDR2 FVKESK. This CDR3 comprises 14 residues. The CDR3 sequence is CASSQVRGNTEAFF. The CDR3 DNA sequence: TGTGCCAGCAGCCAAGTACGGGGGAACACTGAAGCTTTCTTT.

This clonotype has at least ten counts. The chain carries TRBV15 and TRBJ1-1; 8 bases are a match to TRBD1. This CDR3 region has 14 residues. Germline V gene data show CDR1 as LNHNV and CDR2 as YYDKDF (reference sequence). V lost 6 bases, J lost 3 bases, and 6 bases stayed unmatched. The CDR3 here is CATRRTGWDTEAFF. The CDR3 coding sequence is TGTGCCACCAGAAGGACAGGGTGGGACACTGAAGCTTTCTTT. The full variable domain, with the rest looked up from reference TRBV15 and TRBJ1-1, is DAMVIQNPRYQVTQFGKPVTLSCSQTLNHNVMYWYQQKSSQAPKLLFHYYDKDFNNEADTPDNFQSRRPNTSFCFLDIRSPGLGDTAMYLCATRRTGWDTEAFFGQGTRLTVV.

The chain couples TRBV7-2 to TRBJ1-1, with a weak D call TRBD1 (5 bases). CDR3 length: 13 amino acids. Trimming left V 5 bases short and J 6 bases short, with 13 bases between. The germline CDR1 and CDR2 sequences are SGHTA and FQGNSA. The CDR3 protein is CASSAGGLAEAFF. The CDR3 bases are TGTGCCAGCAGCGCGGGGGGTTTGGCTGAAGCTTTCTTT. Full variable domain (rest looked up from reference TRBV7-2 and TRBJ1-1): GAGVSQSPSNKVTEKGKDVELRCDPISGHTALYWYRQSLGQGLEFLIYFQGNSAPDKSGLPSDRFSAERTGGSVSTLTIQRTQQEDSAVYLCASSAGGLAEAFFGQGTRLTVV.

The gene calls are TRBV12-3 or TRBV12-4 and TRBJ1-3; 7 bases fit TRBD1. The CDR3 contains 12 residues. Trimming cost V 6 bases and J 9 bases; bases outside gene matches: 5. The CDR3 region has the DNA TGTGCCAGCAGGAGGACAGGTAGCACCATATATTTT. Translated, it gives CASRRTGSTIYF.

This clonotype was recorded only once. Being one base from a much bigger clone, this may be a read error. The J gene is TRBJ2-7, the V gene TRBV10-3; D not certain. V was trimmed by 3 bases and J by 0 bases, leaving 6 bases between them. Per the germline V gene, CDR1 is ENHRY and CDR2 is SYGVKD. The CDR3 is made up of 13 amino acids. This chain's CDR3 is CAISEYSSYEQYF. As DNA, the CDR3 is TGTGCCATCAGTGAATACAGCTCCTACGAGCAGTACTTC.

This chain connects TRBV7-2 to TRBJ2-7, with D perhaps matching TRBD2 (5 bases). Germline V gene lookup returns CDR1 SGHTA and CDR2 FQGNSA. The ends were cut back, 5 bases at V and 5 bases at J, with 13 bases in the middle. The CDR3 totals 13 residues. The CDR3 nucleotides read TGTGCCAGCAGCCCGTCCAGGCGGGACGAGCAGTACTTC. This gives the protein CASSPSRRDEQYF.

The chain has TRBV2 and TRBJ1-2; D is uncertain. Germline CDR1 SNHLY, CDR2 FYNNEI. V was clipped by 7 bases and J by 4 bases, with 7 bases between them. The CDR3 loop spans 11 amino acids. In DNA, the CDR3 is TGTGCCAGCACGGAGAGCTATGGCTACACCTTC. Its translation is CASTESYGYTF.

The genes are TRBV5-1 and TRBJ2-1; D is undetermined. The CDR3 runs 13 residues. Trimming cost V 0 bases and J 5 bases, with 6 bases left between them. Germline loops: CDR1 SGHRS, CDR2 YFSETQ. The CDR3 protein is CASSLDSNNEQFF. The CDR3 nucleotides read TGCGCCAGCAGCTTGGACAGCAACAATGAGCAGTTCTTC.

In this sample, this clonotype turned up many times. The CDR3 DNA reads TGTGCCAGTAGTATGGCAAGTCGGCCCTACGAGCAGTACTTC. It specifies CASSMASRPYEQYF. J is TRBJ2-7 and V is TRBV19, with D unresolved. Germline CDR1 reads LNHDA; CDR2 reads SQIVND (reference sequence). V dropped 3 bases and J dropped 2 bases, with 11 bases sitting between them. The CDR3 spans 14 residues.

This clonotype was counted at least ten times. The chain joins TRBV19 to TRBJ1-5, with D possibly being TRBD1 (6 bases). Trimming shortened V by 5 bases and J by 8 bases, and 13 bases separated the two germline ends. Germline lookup yields CDR1 LNHDA and CDR2 SQIVND (reference sequence). This CDR3 has 13 residues. The CDR3 coding sequence is TGTGCCAGTAGTGACAGGAGCAGAGAGCCCCAGCATTTT. This sequence encodes CASSDRSREPQHF.

In its sample, this clonotype was seen once. A read error may produce the germline difference seen at one junction end. V and J are TRBV7-2 and TRBJ1-5; TRBD1 might be the D (5 bases). The CDR3 length is 14 residues. Germline values: CDR1 SGHTA, CDR2 FQGNSA. The CDR3 loop reads CASSARGFAETQHF. CDR3 nucleotide sequence: TGCGCCAGCAGCGCGCGGGGGTTCGCGGAGACCCAGCATTTT.

This clonotype has ten or more counts. The V call is TRBV6-6, the J call TRBJ1-5; unclear D gene. The CDR3 sequence is 13 residues long. V shed 5 bases and J shed 4 bases, with 9 bases lying between them. The germline V gene has CDR1 MNHNY and CDR2 SVGAGI (reference sequence). The chain's CDR3 is CASSMLRNQPQHF. The CDR3 DNA reads as TGTGCCAGCAGTATGCTGAGGAATCAGCCCCAGCATTTT.

This clonotype was observed at least ten times. The rearrangement joins TRBV12-3 or TRBV12-4 to TRBJ1-1, with unresolved D. The CDR3 consists of 11 residues. V was clipped by 3 bases and J by 11 bases, with 10 bases between them. DNA for the CDR3: TGTGCCAGCAGTTTTGAGGGATTGGCTTTCTTT. Translated: CASSFEGLAFF.

This clonotype was counted a single time. The chain is built from TRBV20-1 and TRBJ2-7; 8 positions match TRBD1. The trim removed 0 bases at V and 7 bases at J, leaving 14 bases unmatched. The germline V gene has CDR1 DFQATT and CDR2 SNEGSKA (reference sequence). There are 16 residues in the CDR3. Here the CDR3 reads CSARDIRGQAYNEQYF. The CDR3 DNA reads as TGCAGTGCTAGAGATATACGGGGACAGGCCTACAATGAGCAGTACTTC.

Of note for this clonotype: This may arise from a read error, as a much more abundant clone is one base away. This rearrangement joins TRBV10-3 to TRBJ1-1; no definite D call. The CDR3 totals 14 residues. The V gene's germline CDR1 is ENHRY and CDR2 SYGVKD. The chain's CDR3 is CASSYSQMNNEAFF. The CDR3 coding sequence is TGTGCCAGCAGTTACTCACAGATGAACAATGAAGCTTTCTTT.

This clonotype was counted a few times. The CDR3, as DNA: TGTGCCAGCAGCCGACACGGGACTAGCGAGAACACCGGGGAGCTGTTTTTT. It codes for CASSRHGTSENTGELFF. The V gene is TRBV4-2, the J gene TRBJ2-2; TRBD2 matches at 10 bases. V gave up 4 bases and J gave up 1 base; unmatched junction bases: 6. The V gene's germline CDR1 is LGHNA and CDR2 YNFKEQ. This CDR3 has 17 residues.

This clonotype was counted a few times. The genes are TRBV3-1 and TRBJ2-7; D is ambiguous. Trimming removed 6 bases from V and 9 bases from J, with 12 bases in between. The length of the CDR3 is 11 residues. CDR1 is LGHDT and CDR2 is YNNKEL in the germline V gene (reference sequence). The CDR3 nucleotides read TGTGCCAGCAGACTCGGGCTGGTGCAGTACTTC. It codes for CASRLGLVQYF.

This clonotype came up a few times. V is TRBV29-1 and J is TRBJ2-7; a weak D match, TRBD1 (5 bases). The length of the CDR3 is 14 residues. Trimming stripped 8 bases from V and 0 bases from J, with 17 bases between. CDR1 and CDR2 (germline): SQVTM, ANQGSEA. CDR3 sequence reads: CSCDSRPLSYEQYF. The CDR3 coding sequence is TGCAGCTGCGACAGCCGTCCCCTCTCCTACGAGCAGTACTTC.